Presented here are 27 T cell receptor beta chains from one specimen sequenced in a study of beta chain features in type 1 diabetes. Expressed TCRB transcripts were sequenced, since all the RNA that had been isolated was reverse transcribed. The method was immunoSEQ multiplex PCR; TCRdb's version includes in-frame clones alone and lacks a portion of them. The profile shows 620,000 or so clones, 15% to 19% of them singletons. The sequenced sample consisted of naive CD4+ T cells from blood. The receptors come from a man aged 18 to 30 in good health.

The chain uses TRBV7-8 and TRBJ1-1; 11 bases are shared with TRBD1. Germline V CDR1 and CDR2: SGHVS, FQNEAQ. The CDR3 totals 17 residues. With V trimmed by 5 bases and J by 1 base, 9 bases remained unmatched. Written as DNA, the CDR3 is TGTGCCAGCAGCGCCCGGACAGGGGGCCCCCAGAACACTGAAGCTTTCTTT. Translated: CASSARTGGPQNTEAFF.

The CDR3 reads CASSPEPGQGGSGANVLTF. The CDR3 DNA reads as TGCGCCAGCAGCCCCGAGCCGGGACAGGGCGGCTCTGGGGCCAACGTCCTGACTTTC. The chain carries TRBV5-1 and TRBJ2-6; 9 bases map to TRBD1. Germline assignment: CDR1 SGHRS and CDR2 YFSETQ. The CDR3 covers 19 residues. J gave up 0 bases and V 4 bases, and 11 bases lay outside the gene matches.

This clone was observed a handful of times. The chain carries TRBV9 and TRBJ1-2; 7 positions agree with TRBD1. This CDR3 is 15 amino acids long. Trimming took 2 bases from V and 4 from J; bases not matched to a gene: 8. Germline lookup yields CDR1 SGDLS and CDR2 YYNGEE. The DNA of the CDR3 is TGTGCCAGCAGCGTCTCCAGGGGGTACGTCTATGGCTACACCTTC. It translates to CASSVSRGYVYGYTF. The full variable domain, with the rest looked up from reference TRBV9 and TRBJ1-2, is DSGVTQTPKHLITATGQRVTLRCSPRSGDLSVYWYQQSLDQGLQFLIQYYNGEERAKGNILERFSAQQFPDLHSELNLSSLELGDSALYFCASSVSRGYVYGYTFGSGTRLTVV.

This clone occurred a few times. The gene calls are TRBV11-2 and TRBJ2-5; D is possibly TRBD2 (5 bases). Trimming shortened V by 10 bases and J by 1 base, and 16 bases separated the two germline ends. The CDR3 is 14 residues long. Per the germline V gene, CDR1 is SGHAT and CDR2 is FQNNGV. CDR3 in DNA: TGTGCCACACACTTAGGACGGGGCCAAGAGACCCAGTACTTC. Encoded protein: CATHLGRGQETQYF.

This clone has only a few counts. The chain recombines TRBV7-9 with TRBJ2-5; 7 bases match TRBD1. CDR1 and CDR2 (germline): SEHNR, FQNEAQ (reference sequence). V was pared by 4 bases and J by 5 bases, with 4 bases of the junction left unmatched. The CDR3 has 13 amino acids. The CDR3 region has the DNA TGTGCCAGCAGCTCGGGACAGTTTGAGACCCAGTACTTC. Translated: CASSSGQFETQYF.

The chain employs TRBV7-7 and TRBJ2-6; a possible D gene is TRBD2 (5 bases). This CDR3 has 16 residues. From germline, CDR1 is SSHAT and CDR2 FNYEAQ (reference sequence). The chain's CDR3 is CAILTGVSTGANVLTF. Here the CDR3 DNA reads TGTGCTATCTTAACCGGGGTATCTACCGGGGCCAACGTCCTGACTTTC.

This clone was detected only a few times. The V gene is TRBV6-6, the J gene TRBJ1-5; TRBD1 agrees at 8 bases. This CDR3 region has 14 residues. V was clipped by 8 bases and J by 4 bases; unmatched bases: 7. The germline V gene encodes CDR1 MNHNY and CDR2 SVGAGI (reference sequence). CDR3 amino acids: CASQTGARNQPQHF. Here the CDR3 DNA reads TGTGCCAGCCAGACAGGGGCCCGAAATCAGCCCCAGCATTTT.

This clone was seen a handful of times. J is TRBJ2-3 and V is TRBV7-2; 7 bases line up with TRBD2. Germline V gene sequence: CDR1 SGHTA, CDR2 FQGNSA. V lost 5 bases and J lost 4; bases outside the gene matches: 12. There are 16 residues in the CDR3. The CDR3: CASSARRPSGSDTQYF. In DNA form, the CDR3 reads TGTGCCAGCAGCGCCCGTCGGCCTAGCGGTTCAGATACGCAGTATTTT.

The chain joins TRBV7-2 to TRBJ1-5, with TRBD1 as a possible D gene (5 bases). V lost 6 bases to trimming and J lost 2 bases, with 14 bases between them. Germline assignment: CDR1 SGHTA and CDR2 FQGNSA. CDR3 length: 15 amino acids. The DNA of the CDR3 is TGTGCCAGCAGGGCCCAGGGCCGGGGCAATCAGCCCCAGCATTTT. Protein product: CASRAQGRGNQPQHF.

The CDR3 DNA reads as TGCGCCAGCAGTCTACGGACTGGCCGCCTGTGGACTGAAGCTTTCTTT. Its protein is CASSLRTGRLWTEAFF. The rearrangement uses TRBV23-1 and TRBJ1-1; D unresolved. TRBV23-1 is reported as an ORF; its role is uncertain. Trimming shortened V by 4 bases and J by 5 bases, and 20 bases separated the two germline ends. This CDR3 contains 16 residues.

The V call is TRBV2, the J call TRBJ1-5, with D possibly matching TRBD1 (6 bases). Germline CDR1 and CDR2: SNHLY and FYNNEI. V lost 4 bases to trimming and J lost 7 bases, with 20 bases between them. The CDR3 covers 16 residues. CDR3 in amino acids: CASSGPPGGAGQPQHF. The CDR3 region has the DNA TGTGCCAGCAGTGGGCCCCCGGGGGGCGCAGGACAGCCCCAGCATTTT.

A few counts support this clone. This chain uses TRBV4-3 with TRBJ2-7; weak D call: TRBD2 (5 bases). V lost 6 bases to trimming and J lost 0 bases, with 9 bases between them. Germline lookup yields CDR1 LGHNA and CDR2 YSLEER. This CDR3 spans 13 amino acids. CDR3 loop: CASRAVSSYEQYF. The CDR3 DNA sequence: TGCGCCAGCAGAGCGGTTAGCTCCTACGAGCAGTACTTC.

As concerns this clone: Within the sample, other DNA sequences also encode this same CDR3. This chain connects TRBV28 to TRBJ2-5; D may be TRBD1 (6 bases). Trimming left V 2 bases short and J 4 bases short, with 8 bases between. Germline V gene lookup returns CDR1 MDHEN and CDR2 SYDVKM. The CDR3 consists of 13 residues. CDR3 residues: CASSLGGGETQYF. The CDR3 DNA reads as TGTGCCAGCAGTTTAGGGGGCGGAGAGACCCAGTACTTC.

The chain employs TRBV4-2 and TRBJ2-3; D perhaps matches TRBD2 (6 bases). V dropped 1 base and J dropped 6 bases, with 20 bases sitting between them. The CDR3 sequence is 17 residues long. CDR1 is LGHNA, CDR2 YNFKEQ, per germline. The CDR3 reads CASSQGPVTGVGDTQYF. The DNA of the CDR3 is TGTGCCAGCAGCCAAGGGCCCGTGACGGGAGTAGGCGATACGCAGTATTTT.

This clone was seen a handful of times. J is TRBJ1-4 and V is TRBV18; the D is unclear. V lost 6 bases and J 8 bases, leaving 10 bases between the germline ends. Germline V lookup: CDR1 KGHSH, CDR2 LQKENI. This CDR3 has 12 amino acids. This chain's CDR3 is CASSREREKLFF. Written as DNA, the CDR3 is TGTGCCAGCTCCCGGGAGAGGGAAAAACTGTTTTTT.

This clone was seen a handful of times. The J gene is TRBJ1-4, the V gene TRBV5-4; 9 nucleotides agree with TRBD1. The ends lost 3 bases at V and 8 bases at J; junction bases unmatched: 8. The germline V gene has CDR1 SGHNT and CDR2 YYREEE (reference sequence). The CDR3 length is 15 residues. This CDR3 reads CASSWAGTGLEKLFF. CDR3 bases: TGTGCCAGCAGCTGGGCCGGGACAGGGCTGGAAAAACTGTTTTTT.

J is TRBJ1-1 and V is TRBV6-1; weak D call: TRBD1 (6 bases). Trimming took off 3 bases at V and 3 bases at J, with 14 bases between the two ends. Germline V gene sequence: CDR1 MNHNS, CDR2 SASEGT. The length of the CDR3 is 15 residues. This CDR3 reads CASSEIWGADTEAFF. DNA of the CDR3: TGTGCCAGCAGTGAGATTTGGGGGGCGGACACTGAAGCTTTCTTT.

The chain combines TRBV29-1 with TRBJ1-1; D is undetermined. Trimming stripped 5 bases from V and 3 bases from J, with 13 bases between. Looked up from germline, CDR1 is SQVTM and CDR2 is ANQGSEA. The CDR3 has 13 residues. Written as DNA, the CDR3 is TGCAGCGTTCGAGGCAGGATGTACACTGAAGCTTTCTTT. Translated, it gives CSVRGRMYTEAFF.

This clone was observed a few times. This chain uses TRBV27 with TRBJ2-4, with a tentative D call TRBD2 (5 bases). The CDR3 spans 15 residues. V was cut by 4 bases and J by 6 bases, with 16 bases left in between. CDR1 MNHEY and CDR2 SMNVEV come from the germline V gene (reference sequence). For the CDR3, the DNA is TGTGCCAGCAGTTCCAAGGGCAGCGGCATAAACATTCAGTACTTC. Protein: CASSSKGSGINIQYF.

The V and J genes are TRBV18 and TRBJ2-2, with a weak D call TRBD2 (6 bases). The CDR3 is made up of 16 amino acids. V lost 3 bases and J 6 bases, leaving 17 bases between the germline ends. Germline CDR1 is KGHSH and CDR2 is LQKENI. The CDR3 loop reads CASSPSGLPLAGELFF. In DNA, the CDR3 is TGTGCCAGCTCACCTTCGGGACTGCCTCTCGCCGGGGAGCTGTTTTTT.

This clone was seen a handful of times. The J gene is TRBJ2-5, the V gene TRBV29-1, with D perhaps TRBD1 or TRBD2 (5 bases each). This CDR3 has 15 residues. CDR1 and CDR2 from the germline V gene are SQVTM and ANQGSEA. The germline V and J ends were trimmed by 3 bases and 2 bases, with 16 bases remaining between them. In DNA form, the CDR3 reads TGCAGCGTTGAGCCGAGGGGTTGGGGACAAGAGACCCAGTACTTC. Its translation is CSVEPRGWGQETQYF.

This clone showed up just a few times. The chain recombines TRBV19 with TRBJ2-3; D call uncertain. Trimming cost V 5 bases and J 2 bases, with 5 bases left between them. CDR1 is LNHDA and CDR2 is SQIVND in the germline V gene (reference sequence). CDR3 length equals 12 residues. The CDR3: CASSPTTDTQYF. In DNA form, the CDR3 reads TGTGCCAGTAGTCCTACCACAGATACGCAGTATTTT. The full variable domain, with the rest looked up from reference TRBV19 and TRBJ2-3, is DGGITQSPKYLFRKEGQNVTLSCEQNLNHDAMYWYRQDPGQGLRLIYYSQIVNDFQKGDIAEGYSVSREKKESFPLTVTSAQKNPTAFYLCASSPTTDTQYFGPGTRLTVL.

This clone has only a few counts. The CDR3 sequence is CASSLISGELFF. As DNA, the CDR3 is TGTGCCAGCAGCTTAATCTCCGGGGAGCTGTTTTTT. The chain uses TRBV11-3 and TRBJ2-2; D is unclear. The germline CDR1 and CDR2 sequences are SGHNT and YENEEA. This CDR3 is 12 amino acids long. V was shortened by 2 bases and J by 6 bases, with 4 bases between the two germline ends.

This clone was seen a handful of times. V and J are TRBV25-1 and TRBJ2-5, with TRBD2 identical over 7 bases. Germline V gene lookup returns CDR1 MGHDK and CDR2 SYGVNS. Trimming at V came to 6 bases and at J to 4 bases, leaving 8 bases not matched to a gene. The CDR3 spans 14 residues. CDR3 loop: CASSFRGGAETQYF. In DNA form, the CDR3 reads TGTGCCAGCAGCTTTAGGGGAGGGGCAGAGACCCAGTACTTC.

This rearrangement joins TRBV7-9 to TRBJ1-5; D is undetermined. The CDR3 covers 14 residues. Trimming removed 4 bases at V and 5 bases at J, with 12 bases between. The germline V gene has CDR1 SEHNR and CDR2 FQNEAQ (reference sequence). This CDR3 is CASSSAAPDQPQHF. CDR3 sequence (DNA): TGTGCCAGCAGCTCAGCGGCTCCAGATCAGCCCCAGCATTTT.

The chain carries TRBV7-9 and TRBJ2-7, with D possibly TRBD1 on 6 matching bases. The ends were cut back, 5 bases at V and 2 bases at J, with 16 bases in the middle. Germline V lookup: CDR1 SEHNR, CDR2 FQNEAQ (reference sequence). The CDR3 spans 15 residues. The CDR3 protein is CASSPLRDTTYEQYF. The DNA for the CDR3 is TGTGCCAGCAGCCCTCTACGGGACACCACCTACGAGCAGTACTTC.

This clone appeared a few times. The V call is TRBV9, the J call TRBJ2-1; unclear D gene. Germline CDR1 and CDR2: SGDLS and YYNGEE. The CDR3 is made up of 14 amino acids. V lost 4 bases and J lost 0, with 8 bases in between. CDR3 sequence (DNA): TGTGCCAGCAGCCAGAGGTTCTCCTACAATGAGCAGTTCTTC. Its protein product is CASSQRFSYNEQFF.